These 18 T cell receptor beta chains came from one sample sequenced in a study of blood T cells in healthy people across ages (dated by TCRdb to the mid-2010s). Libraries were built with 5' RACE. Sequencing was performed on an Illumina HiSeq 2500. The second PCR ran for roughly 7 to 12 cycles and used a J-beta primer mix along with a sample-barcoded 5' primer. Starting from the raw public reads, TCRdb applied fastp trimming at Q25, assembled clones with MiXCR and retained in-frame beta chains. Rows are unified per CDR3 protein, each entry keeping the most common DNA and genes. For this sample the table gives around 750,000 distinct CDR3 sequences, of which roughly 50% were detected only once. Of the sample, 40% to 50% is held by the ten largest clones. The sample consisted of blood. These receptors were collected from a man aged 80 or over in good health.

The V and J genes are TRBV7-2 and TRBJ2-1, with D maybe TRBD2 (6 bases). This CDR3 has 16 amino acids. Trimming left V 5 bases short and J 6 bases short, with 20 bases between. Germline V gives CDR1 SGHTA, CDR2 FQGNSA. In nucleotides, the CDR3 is TGTGCCAGCAGCACCTACCGGGACGGGGGTTCCAATGAGCAGTTCTTC. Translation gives CASSTYRDGGSNEQFF.

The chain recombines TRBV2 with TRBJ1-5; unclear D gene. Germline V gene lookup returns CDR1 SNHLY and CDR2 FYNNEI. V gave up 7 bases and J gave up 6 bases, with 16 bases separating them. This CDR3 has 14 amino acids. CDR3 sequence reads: CASTLDAPGQPQHF. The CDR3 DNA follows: TGTGCCAGCACCCTAGACGCCCCAGGTCAGCCCCAGCATTTT.

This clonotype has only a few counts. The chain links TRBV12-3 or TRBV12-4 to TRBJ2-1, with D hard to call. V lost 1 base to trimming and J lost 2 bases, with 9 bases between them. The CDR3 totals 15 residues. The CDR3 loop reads CASSLGPTPYNEQFF. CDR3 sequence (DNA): TGTGCCAGCAGTTTAGGACCTACTCCCTACAATGAGCAGTTCTTC.

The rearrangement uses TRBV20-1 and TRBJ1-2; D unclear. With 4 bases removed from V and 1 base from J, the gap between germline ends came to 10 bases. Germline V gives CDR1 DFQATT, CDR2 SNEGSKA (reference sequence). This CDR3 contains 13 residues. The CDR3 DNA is TGCAGTGCTACGCAGACCAGTAACTATGGCTACACCTTC. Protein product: CSATQTSNYGYTF.

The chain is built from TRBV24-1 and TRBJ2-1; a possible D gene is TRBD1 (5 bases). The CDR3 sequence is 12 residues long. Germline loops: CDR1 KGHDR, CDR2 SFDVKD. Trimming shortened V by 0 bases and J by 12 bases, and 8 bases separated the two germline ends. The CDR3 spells CATSDLQDRQFF. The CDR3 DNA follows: TGTGCCACCAGTGATTTGCAAGACAGGCAGTTCTTC.

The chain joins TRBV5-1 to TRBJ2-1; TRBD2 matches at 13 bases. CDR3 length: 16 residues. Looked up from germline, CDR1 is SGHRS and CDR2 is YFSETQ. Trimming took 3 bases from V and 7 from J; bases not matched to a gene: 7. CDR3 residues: CASSSRTSGSKNEQFF. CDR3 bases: TGCGCCAGCAGCTCGCGGACTAGCGGGAGCAAGAATGAGCAGTTCTTC.

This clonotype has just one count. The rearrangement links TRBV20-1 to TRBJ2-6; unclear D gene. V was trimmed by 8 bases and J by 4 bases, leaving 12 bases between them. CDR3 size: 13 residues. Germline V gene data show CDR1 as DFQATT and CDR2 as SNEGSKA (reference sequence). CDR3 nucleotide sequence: TGCAGTTCGTGGTGGTCCGGGGCCAACGTCCTGACTTTC. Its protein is CSSWWSGANVLTF.

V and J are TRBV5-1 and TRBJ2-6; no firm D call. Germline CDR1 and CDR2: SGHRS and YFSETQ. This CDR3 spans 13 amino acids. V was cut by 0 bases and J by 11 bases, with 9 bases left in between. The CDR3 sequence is CASSLGWRDVLTF. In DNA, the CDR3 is TGCGCCAGCAGCTTGGGGTGGCGAGACGTCCTGACTTTC. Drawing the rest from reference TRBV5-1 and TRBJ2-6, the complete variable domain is KAGVTQTPRYLIKTRGQQVTLSCSPISGHRSVSWYQQTPGQGLQFLFEYFSETQRNKGNFPGRFSGRQFSNSRSEMNVSTLELGDSALYLCASSLGWRDVLTFGAGSRLTVL.

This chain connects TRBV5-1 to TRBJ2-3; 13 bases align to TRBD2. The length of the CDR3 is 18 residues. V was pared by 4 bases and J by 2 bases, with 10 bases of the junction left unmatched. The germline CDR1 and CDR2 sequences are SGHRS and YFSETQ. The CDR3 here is CASSRFGGLAGNTDTQYF. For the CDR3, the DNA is TGCGCCAGCAGCAGATTTGGGGGACTAGCGGGGAACACAGATACGCAGTATTTT. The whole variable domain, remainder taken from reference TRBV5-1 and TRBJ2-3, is KAGVTQTPRYLIKTRGQQVTLSCSPISGHRSVSWYQQTPGQGLQFLFEYFSETQRNKGNFPGRFSGRQFSNSRSEMNVSTLELGDSALYLCASSRFGGLAGNTDTQYFGPGTRLTVL.

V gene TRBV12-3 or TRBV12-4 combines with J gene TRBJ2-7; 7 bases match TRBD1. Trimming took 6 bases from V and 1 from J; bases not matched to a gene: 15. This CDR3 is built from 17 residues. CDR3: CASRYSLRPGGSYEQYF. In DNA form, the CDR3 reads TGTGCCAGCAGATACTCCCTACGGCCAGGGGGATCCTACGAGCAGTACTTC.

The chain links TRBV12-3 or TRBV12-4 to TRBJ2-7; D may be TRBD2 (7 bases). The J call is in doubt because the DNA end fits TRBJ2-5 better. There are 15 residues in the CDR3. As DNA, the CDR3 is TGTGCCAGCAGCGTCGGGGGGCCGCCGTGGGAGACCCAGTACTTC. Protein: CASSVGGPPWETQYF.

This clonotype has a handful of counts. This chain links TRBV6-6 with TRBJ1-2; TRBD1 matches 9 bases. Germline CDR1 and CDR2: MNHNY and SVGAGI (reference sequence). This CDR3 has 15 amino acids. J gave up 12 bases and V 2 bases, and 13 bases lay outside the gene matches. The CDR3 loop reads CASSYPKERQGGHTF. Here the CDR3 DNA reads TGTGCCAGCAGTTACCCCAAAGAAAGACAGGGGGGGCACACCTTC.

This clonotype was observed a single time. The CDR3 region is CASSRTSGGNPNIQYF. DNA for the CDR3: TGCGCCAGCAGCCGGACTAGCGGGGGCAATCCAAACATTCAGTACTTC. The chain couples TRBV5-1 to TRBJ2-4; 13 bases match TRBD2. The CDR3 runs to 16 residues. The V segment lost 4 bases and the J segment 6 bases; nucleotides outside the gene matches: 7. Germline values: CDR1 SGHRS, CDR2 YFSETQ.

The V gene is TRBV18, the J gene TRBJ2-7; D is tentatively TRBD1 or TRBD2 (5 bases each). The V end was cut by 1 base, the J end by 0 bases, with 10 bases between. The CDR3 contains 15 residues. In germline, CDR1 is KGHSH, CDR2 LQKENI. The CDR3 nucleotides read TGTGCCAGCTCACCACTGGGACGGCGCTCCTACGAGCAGTACTTC. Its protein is CASSPLGRRSYEQYF.

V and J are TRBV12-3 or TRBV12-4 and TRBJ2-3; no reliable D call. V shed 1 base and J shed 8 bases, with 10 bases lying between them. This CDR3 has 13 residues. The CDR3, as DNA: TGTGCCAGCAGTTTAGATGGTGGAATTACGCAGTATTTT. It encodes CASSLDGGITQYF.

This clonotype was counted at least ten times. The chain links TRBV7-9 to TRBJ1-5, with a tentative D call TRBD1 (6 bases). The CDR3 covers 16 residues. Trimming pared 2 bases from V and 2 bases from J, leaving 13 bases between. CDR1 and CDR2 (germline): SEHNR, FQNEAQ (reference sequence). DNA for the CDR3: TGTGCCAGCAGCTTATCGTCACAGGGCGGCAATCAGCCCCAGCATTTT. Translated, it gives CASSLSSQGGNQPQHF.

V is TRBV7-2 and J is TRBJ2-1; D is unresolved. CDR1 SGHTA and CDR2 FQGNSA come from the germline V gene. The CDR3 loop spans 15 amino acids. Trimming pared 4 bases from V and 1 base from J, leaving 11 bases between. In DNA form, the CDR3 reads TGTGCCAGCAGCTCGAAGCAGCTTTCCTACAATGAGCAGTTCTTC. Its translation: CASSSKQLSYNEQFF.

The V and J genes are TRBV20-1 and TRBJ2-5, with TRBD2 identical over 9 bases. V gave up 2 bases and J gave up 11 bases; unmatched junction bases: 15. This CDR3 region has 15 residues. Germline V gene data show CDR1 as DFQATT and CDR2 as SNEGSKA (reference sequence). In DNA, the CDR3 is TGCAGTGCTAGACCTCTAGCGGGGCTTTACAATGAGCAGTACTTC. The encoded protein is CSARPLAGLYNEQYF.